This T cell receptor beta chain was sequenced in a study of T cells in Graves' hyperthyroidism and ophthalmopathy. In its sample, this clonotype was seen many times. The antigen is unknown. Researchers amplified the TCR beta CDR3 regions from RNA transcripts. First-round RT-PCR targeting the TCR CDR3 was performed with the HTBI primer set. From the multiplex PCR reads, TCRdb called clonotypes with MiXCR, one entry per CDR3 protein. The data contain roughly 520,000 distinct CDR3 sequences, approximately 25% of them singletons. The CDR3 runs 15 residues. Trimming cost V 0 bases and J 4 bases, with 15 bases left between them. The germline CDR1 and CDR2 sequences are DFQATT and SNEGSKA (reference sequence). Ophthalmopathy patients all had a Clinical Activity Score of at least 3, a NOSPECS grade of at least 4 and disease under 3 months old. Out of more than 8 ml of fresh peripheral blood came the PBMCs. Findings and caveats of the study: Most expanded thyroid clonotypes above 0.001 recurred in blood. Through a model of 13 V-J features, ophthalmopathy was separated from stable hyperthyroidism.

The rearrangement uses TRBV20-1 and TRBJ1-2; D is undetermined. The sequenced sample consisted of blood. The clonotype comes from a woman in her thirties with Graves' ophthalmopathy. The CDR3 nucleotides read TGCAGTGCTAGAGATTGGGGAGTAGGGTCCTATGGCTACACCTTC. Its translation: CSARDWGVGSYGYTF.